What follows describes a single TCR beta chain. The repertoire was sequenced with immunoSEQ multiplex PCR; TCRdb's copy has only in-frame clones and lacks some. Among about 170,000 clones listed, roughly 89% were seen once. Germline-derived CDR1 and CDR2 are LGHDT and YNNKEL (reference sequence). The trim removed 4 bases at V and 6 bases at J, leaving 6 bases unmatched. The CDR3 sequence is 17 residues long. This specimen belongs to a study of blood T cell repertoires in COVID-19. V gene TRBV3-1 (or the pseudogene TRBV3-2) combines with J gene TRBJ2-2; TRBD2 matches at 15 bases. The sample comprised peripheral blood. The sequence was collected from a man younger than 30 with active or convalescent COVID-19. The CDR3 DNA sequence: TGTGCCAGCAGCCCCGGACTAGCGGGAGGGCCCGCCGGGGAGCTGTTTTTT. Translating it yields CASSPGLAGGPAGELFF.